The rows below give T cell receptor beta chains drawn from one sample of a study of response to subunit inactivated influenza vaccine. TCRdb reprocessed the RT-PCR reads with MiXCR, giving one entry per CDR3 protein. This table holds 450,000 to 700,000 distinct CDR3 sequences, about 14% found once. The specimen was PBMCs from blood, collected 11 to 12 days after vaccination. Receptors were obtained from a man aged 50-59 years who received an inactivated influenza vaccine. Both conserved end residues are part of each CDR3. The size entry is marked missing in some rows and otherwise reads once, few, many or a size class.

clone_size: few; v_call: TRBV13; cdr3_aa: CASSHSTSGVYEQYF
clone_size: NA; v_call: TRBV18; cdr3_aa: CASSPPNSQEQFF
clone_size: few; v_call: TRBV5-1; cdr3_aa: CASSRAGGSSYNEQFF
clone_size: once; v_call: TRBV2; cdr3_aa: CASSPSLAGSVDEQFF
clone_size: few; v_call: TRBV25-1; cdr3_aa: CASSGKQGNEQFF
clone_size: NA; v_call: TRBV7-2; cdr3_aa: CASSLRTSGGQETQYF
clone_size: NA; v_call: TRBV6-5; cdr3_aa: CASSYSIRGSINEQFF
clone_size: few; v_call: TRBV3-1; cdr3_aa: CASSHDTDTQYF
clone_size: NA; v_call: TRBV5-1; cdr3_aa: CASSPRRAGGTDTQYF
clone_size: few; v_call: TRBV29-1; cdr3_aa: CSAPEAGTSF
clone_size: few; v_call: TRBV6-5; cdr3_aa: CASSYSPGVPGNTIYF
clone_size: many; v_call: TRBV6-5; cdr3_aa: CASSWDVQSSYNEQFF
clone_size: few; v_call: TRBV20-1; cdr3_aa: CSARDRLANSYEQYF
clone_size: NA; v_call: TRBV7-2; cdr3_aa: CASSLMIGEGGNTIYF
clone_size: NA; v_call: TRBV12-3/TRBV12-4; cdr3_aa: CASSWAGAGVNEQFF
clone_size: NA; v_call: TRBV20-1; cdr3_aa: CSARDSETNYYGYTF
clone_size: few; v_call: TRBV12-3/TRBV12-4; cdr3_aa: CASSVLSWWAGRSSTGELFF
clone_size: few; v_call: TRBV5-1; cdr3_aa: CASSLELGEGVTQYF
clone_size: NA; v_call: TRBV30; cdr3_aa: CAWIPENRNSPLHF
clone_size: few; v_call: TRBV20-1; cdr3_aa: CSANPYGPASSTDTQYF
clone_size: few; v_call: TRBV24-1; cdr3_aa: CATSDRVHVSGELFF
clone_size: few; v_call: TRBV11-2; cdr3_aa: CASSLDGFPIGSPLHF
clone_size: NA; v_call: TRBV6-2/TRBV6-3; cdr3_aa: CASSYPGTENTEAFF
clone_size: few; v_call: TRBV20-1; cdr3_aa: CSARGAGPYEQYF
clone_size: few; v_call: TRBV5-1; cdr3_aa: CASSLLDSLNEQFF
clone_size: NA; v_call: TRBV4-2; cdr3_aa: CASSQDPGGSTIQYF
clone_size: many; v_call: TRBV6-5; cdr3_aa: CASRTRANYGYTF
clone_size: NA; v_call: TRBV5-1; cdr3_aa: CASSLALAGGMDTQYF
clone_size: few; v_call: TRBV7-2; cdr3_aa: CASSLGQMANTGELFF
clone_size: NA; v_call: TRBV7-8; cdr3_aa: CASGLTSGRAYNEQFF
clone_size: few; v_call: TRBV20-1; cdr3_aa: CSARRLPDSSFSSTDTQYF
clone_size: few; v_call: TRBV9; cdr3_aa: CASSVGSGSYNSPLHF
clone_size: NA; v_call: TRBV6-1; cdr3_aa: CASSAGTAGNTIYF
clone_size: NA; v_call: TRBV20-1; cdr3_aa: CSARGAAGELFF
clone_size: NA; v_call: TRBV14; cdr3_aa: CASSQARVSEQYF